These 25 T cell receptor beta chains were sequenced from one sample in a study of T cell clonality in common variable immunodeficiency. This table comes from immunoSEQ multiplex PCR, and its TCRdb copy is limited to in-frame clones, with some not included. The sample contains about 41,000 clones, none of them singletons. Sequencing used peripheral blood mononuclear cells. The receptors were sampled from a person aged 18-69 years in good health.

In this sample, this clone turned up many times. The CDR3 end lies 3 residues beyond the end of the read and is filled in from the germline J gene. The chain joins TRBV10-3 to TRBJ2-7; TRBD1 matches at 7 bases. With 5 bases clipped from V and 3 bases from J, the junction kept 19 bases outside the gene matches. This CDR3 has 18 residues. Germline CDR1 reads ENHRY; CDR2 reads SYGVKD. The CDR3 bases that were read are TGTGCCATCAGTTCGTCTCCCGGGACAGTTCCTGCGGGCTACGAG. Translating it yields CAISSSPGTVPAGYE. The full CDR3 protein reads CAISSSPGTVPAGYEQYF.

This clone was observed a few times. The CDR3 region is CASSARSGGINYDYTF. The sequenced part of the CDR3 DNA is TGTGCCAGCAGTGCAAGGAGCGGAGGGATAAACTACGAC. This chain connects TRBV6-1 to TRBJ1-2; D not certain. The read finishes 3 residues shy of the CDR3 end, and the germline J gene is used to complete it. Germline-derived CDR1 and CDR2 are MNHNS and SASEGT. The CDR3 length is 16 residues.

This clone was counted many times. The read gets to within 3 residues of the CDR3 end, and the germline J gene fills in the rest. The J gene is TRBJ2-7, the V gene TRBV19; D possibly corresponds to TRBD2 (5 bases). Germline CDR1 reads LNHDA; CDR2 reads SQIVND (reference sequence). CDR3 length: 13 amino acids. V lost 6 bases and J lost 5, with 14 bases in between. The sequenced part of the CDR3 DNA is TGTGCCAGTAGACCAGACGGACTCCACGAG. Translated: CASRPDGLHE. The whole CDR3 protein reads CASRPDGLHEQYF.

This clone was observed a few times. A read error may account for a junction end that differs from germline. The read halts 3 residues ahead of the CDR3 end, with the missing end drawn from the germline J gene. This chain joins TRBV19 and TRBJ1-4; no reliable D call. CDR1 is LNHDA, CDR2 SQIVND, per germline (reference sequence). There are 14 residues in the CDR3. Partial CDR3 DNA: TGTGCCGGTAGTGCGGAGGCAACTAATGAAAAA. It is translated as CAGSAEATNEK. The whole CDR3 protein is CAGSAEATNEKLFF.

The table lists this clone with many counts. Read sequence stops 3 residues before the CDR3 end, and the germline J gene provides the missing end. V gene TRBV12-5 combines with J gene TRBJ2-1; 10 bases fit TRBD1. The CDR3 loop spans 19 amino acids. Germline CDR1 is LGHNT and CDR2 is FRNRAP. V was clipped by 1 base and J by 0 bases; unmatched bases: 9. CDR3 bases read: TGTGCTAGTGGTTTGGCCCGGGGGGGACAGGGGAGCTCCTACAATGAG. Residues: CASGLARGGQGSSYNE. The complete CDR3 protein is CASGLARGGQGSSYNEQFF.

On this clone: The read ends 3 residues shy of where the CDR3 ends; the end is completed using the germline J gene. The gene calls are TRBV5-1 and TRBJ1-4, with 11 positions matching TRBD1. The CDR3 extends over 15 amino acids. CDR1 is SGHRS and CDR2 is YFSETQ in the germline V gene. Trimming removed 4 bases from V and 7 bases from J; junction bases left unmatched: 6. The chain's CDR3 is CASSPGGTGGEKLFF. Incomplete CDR3 DNA: TGCGCCAGCAGCCCCGGTGGGACAGGGGGTGAAAAA.

In this sample, this clone turned up a few times. The read halts 3 residues ahead of the CDR3 end, with the missing end drawn from the germline J gene. The chain combines TRBV6-2 or TRBV6-3 with TRBJ1-2; D gene uncertain. Germline lookup yields CDR1 MNHEY and CDR2 SVGEGT. This CDR3 has 15 residues. The CDR3 region is CASAPPQVTSGDYTF. Incomplete CDR3 DNA: TGTGCCAGCGCGCCCCCCCAGGTAACTAGTGGTGAC.

This clone was counted between two and nine times. The read terminates 3 residues ahead of where the CDR3 ends, so the germline J gene completes it. The chain employs TRBV2 and TRBJ1-5; no clear D gene. This CDR3 comprises 14 residues. Trimming shortened V by 7 bases and J by 7 bases, and 17 bases separated the two germline ends. The germline gives CDR1 SNHLY, CDR2 FYNNEI. The part of the CDR3 DNA that was read is TGTGCCAGCAATTCTGAAGCAGACTCGCAGCCC. This codes for CASNSEADSQP. The full CDR3 reads CASNSEADSQPQHF.

This clone was seen ten or more times. Incomplete CDR3 DNA: TGTGCCAGCAGCACCGGACTAGCGGGAGAGACC. This encodes CASSTGLAGET. The CDR3 in full is CASSTGLAGETQYF. The chain joins TRBV7-3 to TRBJ2-5; TRBD2 matches 11 bases. The read falls 3 residues short of the CDR3 end, and the missing part is taken from the germline J gene. The CDR3 is 14 amino acids. J was trimmed by 4 bases and V by 5 bases; bases with no gene match: 3. Germline V gene lookup returns CDR1 SGHTA and CDR2 FQGTGA.

This clone occurred many times. Read coverage stops 3 residues before the CDR3 terminus; the germline J gene supplies the remainder. This rearrangement joins TRBV7-9 to TRBJ2-7; 7 bases are a match to TRBD1. CDR3 length: 14 amino acids. After removal of 5 bases from V and 3 bases from J, the junction contained 7 bases not matched to a gene. Germline lookup yields CDR1 SEHNR and CDR2 FQNEAQ (reference sequence). The CDR3 region is CASSDLGQNYEQYF. Incomplete CDR3 DNA: TGTGCCAGCAGCGATCTGGGACAGAACTACGAG.

In its sample, this clone was seen many times. Read sequence stops 3 residues before the CDR3 end, and the germline J gene provides the missing end. This chain uses TRBV5-1 with TRBJ2-2; the match to TRBD2 covers 9 bases. Germline V gene sequence: CDR1 SGHRS, CDR2 YFSETQ. Trimming removed 0 bases from V and 6 bases from J; junction bases left unmatched: 3. The CDR3 loop spans 15 amino acids. The CDR3 is CASSLVLAGAGELFF. The CDR3 bases that were read are TGCGCCAGCAGCTTGGTATTAGCGGGAGCCGGGGAG.

This clone was found many times. The read is 3 residues too short to cover the CDR3 end, so that end is filled in from the germline J gene. The rearrangement uses TRBV5-8 and TRBJ2-2; maybe TRBD1 (6 bases). The CDR3 is 14 residues long. CDR1 is SGHTS, CDR2 YDEGEE, per germline. Trimming pared 4 bases from V and 0 bases from J, leaving 7 bases between. The chain's CDR3 is CASSRDTNTGELFF. CDR3 bases read: TGTGCCAGCAGCCGGGACACGAACACCGGGGAG. Combining the CDR3 with reference TRBV5-8 and TRBJ2-2 gives the whole variable domain EAGVTQSPTHLIKTRGQQATLRCSPISGHTSVYWYQQALGLGLQFLLWYDEGEERNRGNFPPRFSGRQFPNYSSELNVNALELEDSALYLCASSRDTNTGELFFGEGSRLTVL.

This clone was picked up many times. The CDR3 end falls 3 residues outside the read, so it is completed with the germline J gene. V and J are TRBV20-1 and TRBJ2-3, with 13 positions matching TRBD2. Losses at the gene ends were 4 bases for V and 6 bases for J; bases not matched to a gene: 7. Germline CDR1 DFQATT, CDR2 SNEGSKA (reference sequence). CDR3 length: 15 residues. The part of the CDR3 DNA that was read is TGCAGTGCTACGGCACTAGCGGGAGGGTGGGATACG. It is translated as CSATALAGGWDT. The whole CDR3 sequence reads CSATALAGGWDTQYF.

This clone appeared many times. The CDR3 end is not reached by the read, which stops 3 residues before it; the germline J gene fills it in. The chain has TRBV5-1 and TRBJ2-1, with TRBD1 matching over 10 bases. Germline values: CDR1 SGHRS, CDR2 YFSETQ. CDR3 length: 15 residues. V dropped 4 bases and J dropped 6; count of bases not matched to a gene: 7. The DNA read from the CDR3 is TGCGCCAGCAGCCCCTGGACAGGGGGTATCAATGAG. It translates to CASSPWTGGINE. The whole CDR3 protein reads CASSPWTGGINEQFF.

This clone was recorded at least ten times. This chain's CDR3 is CASSIDGLAAPERDTGELFF. The covered CDR3 bases are TGTGCCAGTAGTATAGATGGACTAGCGGCACCAGAACGGGACACCGGGGAG. The V gene is TRBV19, the J gene TRBJ2-2, with TRBD2 matching over 10 bases. The read stops 3 residues short of the end of the CDR3; the missing end is completed from the germline J gene. This CDR3 has 20 amino acids. Germline V gene lookup returns CDR1 LNHDA and CDR2 SQIVND (reference sequence). V shed 0 bases, J shed 3 bases, and the junction held 13 bases outside the gene matches.

Ten or more counts support this clone. The sequenced fragment ends 3 residues before the CDR3 boundary, so the rest is inferred from the germline J gene. The gene calls are TRBV20-1 and TRBJ1-6; 8 bases map to TRBD1. The junction had 19 bases not matched to a gene; V was cut back by 3 bases and J by 9 bases. Germline CDR1 and CDR2: DFQATT and SNEGSKA (reference sequence). CDR3 length: 18 residues. The part of the CDR3 DNA that was read is TGCAGTGCTAGCCTTGGGACAGGAAGGGCCCTCAAGGCTTCACCC. The encoded protein is CSASLGTGRALKASP. The entire CDR3 reads CSASLGTGRALKASPLHF.

The table lists this clone with many counts. The read comes to an end 3 residues before the CDR3 does, leaving the germline J gene to fill in the end. The gene calls are TRBV7-2 and TRBJ2-3, with TRBD1 matching over 7 bases. V was pared by 5 bases and J by 1 base, with 6 bases of the junction left unmatched. CDR3 size: 15 residues. The germline V gene encodes CDR1 SGHTA and CDR2 FQGNSA. The covered CDR3 bases are TGTGCCAGCAGCACAGGGGTTCAAGGCACAGATACG. Its protein is CASSTGVQGTDT. The whole CDR3 sequence reads CASSTGVQGTDTQYF.

The sample holds a few counts of this clone. The CDR3 extends 3 residues past the end of the read, so its final part is completed from the germline J gene. This chain links TRBV29-1 with TRBJ2-5; possibly TRBD1 or TRBD2 for D (6 bases each). Per germline, CDR1 SQVTM and CDR2 ANQGSEA. The CDR3 length is 13 residues. Trimming took 5 bases from V and 4 from J, leaving 14 bases between them. Partial CDR3 DNA: TGCAGCGTTATCCCAGGAGGGGGAGAGACC. This codes for CSVIPGGGET. The entire CDR3 reads CSVIPGGGETQYF.

This clone came up many times. The read ends 3 residues before the CDR3 terminus; that terminus is restored from the germline J gene. The chain has TRBV20-1 and TRBJ2-3; TRBD2 matches 11 bases. Trimming took 5 bases from V and 2 from J; bases not matched to a gene: 3. The CDR3 length is 14 residues. Germline lookup yields CDR1 DFQATT and CDR2 SNEGSKA (reference sequence). The chain's CDR3 is CSAGLAGTTDTQYF. The sequenced part of the CDR3 DNA is TGCAGTGCTGGACTAGCGGGTACCACAGATACG.

The sample holds many counts of this clone. Partial CDR3 DNA: TGTGCCAGCAGCCCCTCTAGCGGTTACACCGGGGAG. Encoded protein: CASSPSSGYTGE. The CDR3 in its entirety is CASSPSSGYTGELFF. The rearrangement uses TRBV7-2 and TRBJ2-2, with 7 nucleotides matching TRBD2. The sequenced fragment ends 3 residues before the CDR3 boundary, so the rest is inferred from the germline J gene. CDR1 is SGHTA, CDR2 FQGNSA, per germline. Unmatched junction bases numbered 6, after V lost 5 bases and J lost 3 bases. This CDR3 region has 15 residues. Combining the CDR3 with reference TRBV7-2 and TRBJ2-2 gives the whole variable domain GAGVSQSPSNKVTEKGKDVELRCDPISGHTALYWYRQSLGQGLEFLIYFQGNSAPDKSGLPSDRFSAERTGGSVSTLTIQRTQQEDSAVYLCASSPSSGYTGELFFGEGSRLTVL.

This clone came up many times. The read terminates 3 residues ahead of where the CDR3 ends, so the germline J gene completes it. The genes are TRBV19 and TRBJ1-2; 8 nucleotides line up with TRBD1. The CDR3 spans 16 residues. The germline V gene encodes CDR1 LNHDA and CDR2 SQIVND (reference sequence). J was trimmed by 4 bases and V by 0 bases; bases with no gene match: 7. This CDR3 is CASSIDIPGGVYGYTF. The sequenced CDR3 bases are TGTGCCAGTAGTATAGATATCCCAGGGGGCGTCTATGGC.

This clone was counted a few times. The CDR3 extends 3 residues past the end of the read, so its final part is completed from the germline J gene. The chain is built from TRBV7-9 and TRBJ1-2; D not certain. The CDR3 consists of 14 residues. Germline lookup yields CDR1 SEHNR and CDR2 FQNEAQ (reference sequence). The CDR3 here is CASSLGLAVDTYTF. The CDR3 DNA, read in part, is TGTGCCAGCAGCTTAGGTCTAGCAGTAGATACC. The entire variable domain, with the rest obtained from reference TRBV7-9 and TRBJ1-2, is as follows: DTGVSQNPRHKITKRGQNVTFRCDPISEHNRLYWYRQTLGQGPEFLTYFQNEAQLEKSRLLSDRFSAERPKGSFSTLEIQRTEQGDSAMYLCASSLGLAVDTYTFGSGTRLTVV.

This clone occurred many times. The covered CDR3 bases are TGTGCTAGTGGTTTGGGGGCAGGTAACAATGAG. Translated, it gives CASGLGAGNNE. The whole CDR3 protein is CASGLGAGNNEQFF. The chain carries TRBV12-5 and TRBJ2-1; D is ambiguous. Read data end 3 residues before the CDR3 end; the end is taken from the germline J gene. The CDR3 runs to 14 residues. CDR1 and CDR2 from the germline V gene are LGHNT and FRNRAP. Trimming pared 1 base from V and 5 bases from J, leaving 9 bases between.

This clone has a handful of counts. A much larger clone sits a single nucleotide away, making a read error possible. The sequenced fragment ends 3 residues before the CDR3 boundary, so the rest is inferred from the germline J gene. The chain joins TRBV20-1 to TRBJ2-5; 7 bases align to TRBD2. This CDR3 is built from 15 residues. Germline V CDR1 and CDR2: DFQATT, SNEGSKA (reference sequence). Incomplete CDR3 DNA: TGCAGTGCTAGAGATGGGGTAGCGGGCACAGATACC. It is translated as CSARDGVAGTDT. In full, the CDR3 is CSARDGVAGTDTQYF.

Ten or more counts support this clone. From the germline J gene comes the end of the CDR3, since the read stops 3 residues before it. The chain couples TRBV28 to TRBJ2-7; 12 bases agree with TRBD2. CDR1 is MDHEN, CDR2 SYDVKM, per germline. V was pared by 6 bases and J by 3 bases, with 3 bases of the junction left unmatched. CDR3 length equals 14 residues. The part of the CDR3 DNA that was read is TGTGCCAGCAGCGTGACTAGCGGGAGCTACGAG. Residues: CASSVTSGSYE. The whole CDR3 sequence reads CASSVTSGSYEQYF.